These T cell receptor beta chains were read from a single sample in a study of T cells after yellow fever vaccination. TCRdb reprocessed the 5' RACE reads via MiXCR and lists one record per CDR3 protein. The sample carries 340,000 or so distinct CDR3 sequences, 9.5% to 15% recorded once. Sequenced material: CD4+ T cells sorted from PBMCs, taken 15 days after the yellow fever booster vaccination. The receptors were gathered from a man in his late teens or twenties who received the YFV17D yellow fever vaccine. Each CDR3 is given with its conserved first and last residue. The D gene is left open where the match is weak. Not every row has a clone size; where given, it reads once, few, many or a size class.

v_gene,abundance,j_gene,d_gene,CDR3nt,CDR3aa
TRBV7-2,-,TRBJ2-5,TRBD1,TGTGCCAGCAGCTTAGGGGACAGGGGGCTCCAAGAGACCCAGTACTTC,CASSLGDRGLQETQYF
TRBV24-1,-,TRBJ2-5,-,TGTGCCACCAGTGATGAGCAGGGGGGGGACGAGACCCAGTACTTC,CATSDEQGGDETQYF
TRBV3-1,-,TRBJ2-6,-,TGTGCCAGCAGCCAAGATTTGAGGGGACTCTCTGGGGCCAACGTCCTGACTTTC,CASSQDLRGLSGANVLTF
TRBV5-8,many,TRBJ2-5,-,TGTGCCAGCAGCCCCGGACCCGGGCGGGAGACCCAGTACTTC,CASSPGPGRETQYF
TRBV2,-,TRBJ1-6,TRBD1,TGTGCCAGCAGTTTGGACAGGGTGATGAATTCACCCCTCCACTTT,CASSLDRVMNSPLHF
TRBV18,few,TRBJ1-1,-,TGTGCCAGCTCACCAATGAGCATGAACACTGAAGCTTTCTTT,CASSPMSMNTEAFF
TRBV11-2,many,TRBJ2-5,TRBD1,TGTGCCAGCAGCTCCGGGACAGGGTTGTATGGCCAGTACTTC,CASSSGTGLYGQYF
TRBV12-3/TRBV12-4,-,TRBJ1-1,TRBD1,TGTGCCAGCAGTTTCCGAGACAGGGGAACTTTCTTT,CASSFRDRGTFF
TRBV20-1,-,TRBJ1-1,-,TGCAGTGCTAGCCCGGCGCGGATGGGGAGGAACACTGAAGCTTTCTTT,CSASPARMGRNTEAFF
TRBV2,-,TRBJ1-2,TRBD1,TGTGCCAGCAGTGAAGGGACAGGCTATGGCTACACCTTC,CASSEGTGYGYTF
TRBV7-2,few,TRBJ2-3,TRBD2,TGTGCCAGCAGCTTAGCGGGGGGGAGTAATACGCAGTATTTT,CASSLAGGSNTQYF
TRBV6-5,-,TRBJ2-6,TRBD1,TGTGCCAGCAGTTACGAAGGACAGGGCTCCTCTGGGGCCAACGTCCTGACTTTC,CASSYEGQGSSGANVLTF
TRBV7-9,few,TRBJ1-1,-,TGTGCCAGCAGGGTGGGGCCGGGGTTGACTGAAGCTTTCTTT,CASRVGPGLTEAFF
TRBV19,-,TRBJ1-5,-,TGTGCCAGTAGTCCACAGGGACAGCCCCAGCATTTT,CASSPQGQPQHF
TRBV7-9,few,TRBJ1-4,-,TGTGCCAGCACCTTACGGGGGGGAAAAAAGGAAAAACTGTTTTTT,CASTLRGGKKEKLFF
TRBV21-1,few,TRBJ1-5,-,-,CASSKWGRGNQPQHF
TRBV11-2,few,TRBJ2-7,-,TGTGCCAGCAGTCGTCAGGAGAGGTACGAGCAGTACTTC,CASSRQERYEQYF
TRBV5-6,many,TRBJ1-2,TRBD1,TGTGCCAGCAGCTTAACCGACAGGGCTGCGGGCTACACCTTC,CASSLTDRAAGYTF
TRBV7-2,few,TRBJ2-4,TRBD2,TGTGCCAGCAGCCCCTGGAAGTTCGGGGGGAACATTCAGTACTTC,CASSPWKFGGNIQYF
TRBV6-5,-,TRBJ2-2,TRBD2,TGTGCCAGCAGTGAACCTAGCGGGGGGAGTACCGGGGAGCTGTTTTTT,CASSEPSGGSTGELFF
TRBV6-5,-,TRBJ2-2,-,TGTGCCAGCAGCCCCGGGCCCTGGGAGCTGTTTTTT,CASSPGPWELFF
TRBV5-1,-,TRBJ1-1,-,TGCGCCAGCAGCACGGGGGGTTCTGAAGCTTTCTTT,CASSTGGSEAFF